These 20 T cell receptor beta chains were sequenced from one sample in a study of cytomegalovirus exposure and HLA in healthy donors. 60 Vbeta and 13 Jbeta primers were used in PCR. Here immunoSEQ multiplex PCR was the method, and the copy in TCRdb shows in-frame clones only, minus some. The repertoire holds about 89,000 clones, with around 84% as singletons. Sequencing used PBMCs. The receptors here all came from a man between 40 and 49 years old in good health and CMV-seropositive.

This CDR3 is CASSISGGANSPLHF. CDR3 nucleotide sequence: TGTGCCAGCAGTATCTCAGGGGGCGCGAATTCACCCCTCCACTTT. V is TRBV6-6 and J is TRBJ1-6; 8 positions agree with TRBD1. This CDR3 has 15 amino acids. With V trimmed by 5 bases and J by 7 bases, 7 bases remained unmatched. CDR1 is MNHNY, CDR2 SVGAGI, per germline (reference sequence).

The chain links TRBV7-6 to TRBJ1-1; D possibly corresponds to TRBD1 (6 bases). V was cut by 1 base and J by 1 base, with 10 bases left in between. This CDR3 has 15 residues. In germline, CDR1 is SGHVS, CDR2 FNYEAQ. CDR3 DNA: TGTGCCAGCAGCTTAGGCCTGGGACAGAACACTGAAGCTTTCTTT. Residues: CASSLGLGQNTEAFF.

The CDR3 spells CASSLWGGYNAYEQYF. The CDR3 region has the DNA TGTGCCAGCAGCTTGTGGGGAGGTTACAACGCCTACGAGCAGTACTTC. The chain recombines TRBV5-6 with TRBJ2-7, with D tentatively TRBD2 (6 bases). The germline V and J ends were trimmed by 1 base and 2 bases, with 16 bases remaining between them. Germline CDR1 reads SGHDT; CDR2 reads YYEEEE. The CDR3 covers 16 residues.

The chain has TRBV5-1 and TRBJ2-4, with D hard to call. V was trimmed by 1 base and J by 5 bases, leaving 10 bases between them. This CDR3 is 14 amino acids long. Germline V CDR1 and CDR2: SGHRS, YFSETQ. For the CDR3, the DNA is TGCGCCAGCAGCTTGTCTGGCGGCCAAAACATTCAGTACTTC. It encodes CASSLSGGQNIQYF.

The chain recombines TRBV15 with TRBJ1-5; D might be TRBD1 (6 bases). The CDR3 length is 14 residues. Trimming took off 0 bases at V and 6 bases at J, with 9 bases between the two ends. Germline V lookup: CDR1 LNHNV, CDR2 YYDKDF (reference sequence). The CDR3 DNA reads as TGTGCCACCAGCAGAGAGGACAGTAGTCAGCCCCAGCATTTT. This codes for CATSREDSSQPQHF.

This clone appeared a single time. This sequence joins TRBV5-4 and TRBJ2-4; tentative D call: TRBD2 (6 bases). CDR1 is SGHNT, CDR2 YYREEE, per germline (reference sequence). The V end lost 4 bases, the J end lost 0 bases, and 14 bases lay between the germline ends. The CDR3 consists of 16 residues. The chain's CDR3 is CASSLEAGLAKNIQYF. The DNA of the CDR3 is TGTGCCAGCAGCCTGGAAGCGGGTTTAGCCAAAAACATTCAGTACTTC.

The V gene is TRBV6-1, the J gene TRBJ1-1, with 9 nucleotides matching TRBD1. This CDR3 is built from 12 residues. Trimming removed 5 bases from V and 10 bases from J; junction bases left unmatched: 5. The germline V gene encodes CDR1 MNHNS and CDR2 SASEGT. Here the CDR3 reads CASSPTGGGAFF. The DNA of the CDR3 is TGTGCCAGCAGTCCGACAGGGGGAGGAGCTTTCTTT.

This chain links TRBV5-5 with TRBJ1-5; D is possibly TRBD1 (5 bases). The CDR3 contains 16 residues. Trimming removed 4 bases at V and 1 base at J, with 15 bases between. Germline V gene lookup returns CDR1 SGHKS and CDR2 YYEKEE (reference sequence). This CDR3 is CASSPTFGGSNQPQHF. The CDR3 coding sequence is TGTGCCAGCAGCCCCACGTTCGGGGGAAGCAATCAGCCCCAGCATTTT.

This clone was found a few times. The J gene is TRBJ1-1, the V gene TRBV7-8, with TRBD1 identical over 9 bases. V shed 6 bases and J 1 base; nucleotides not matched to a gene: 6. The germline V gene has CDR1 SGHVS and CDR2 FQNEAQ. The CDR3 is made up of 15 amino acids. In DNA form, the CDR3 reads TGTGCCAGCAGACGCACAGGGGGCTGGAACACTGAAGCTTTCTTT. Residues: CASRRTGGWNTEAFF.

The V and J genes are TRBV19 and TRBJ2-1; TRBD2 matches 7 bases. CDR1 is LNHDA, CDR2 SQIVND, per germline (reference sequence). V gave up 1 base and J gave up 2 bases; unmatched junction bases: 8. The CDR3 contains 17 residues. The CDR3 protein is CASSIGRGTTTYNEQFF. The CDR3 DNA is TGTGCCAGTAGTATAGGGCGGGGGACTACCACCTACAATGAGCAGTTCTTC.

The genes are TRBV19 and TRBJ1-1; D may be TRBD1 (5 bases). This CDR3 comprises 14 residues. Trimming took off 1 base at V and 5 bases at J, with 11 bases between the two ends. CDR1 LNHDA and CDR2 SQIVND come from the germline V gene (reference sequence). CDR3 in DNA: TGTGCCAGTAGTATAGCAGGGCTGGGGACTGAAGCTTTCTTT. Its protein is CASSIAGLGTEAFF.

The J gene is TRBJ2-5, the V gene TRBV18, with TRBD1 identical over 11 bases. Trimming removed 6 bases from V and 5 bases from J; junction bases left unmatched: 5. Germline CDR1 and CDR2: KGHSH and LQKENI. There are 14 residues in the CDR3. The CDR3 bases are TGTGCCAGCTCCCCGGACAGGGGGCTTGAGACCCAGTACTTC. Translating gives CASSPDRGLETQYF.

The chain recombines TRBV7-2 with TRBJ1-3; possibly TRBD1 for D (5 bases). Looked up from germline, CDR1 is SGHTA and CDR2 is FQGNSA. This CDR3 has 16 amino acids. The V end was cut by 2 bases, the J end by 0 bases, with 11 bases between. CDR3 sequence (DNA): TGTGCCAGCAGCTTAAATGGGGCCAACTCTGGAAACACCATATATTTT. Translated: CASSLNGANSGNTIYF.

This clone has just a few counts. This chain links TRBV5-1 with TRBJ2-1; D is undetermined. Germline V gene data show CDR1 as SGHRS and CDR2 as YFSETQ. There are 13 residues in the CDR3. V lost 2 bases to trimming and J lost 5 bases, with 8 bases between them. CDR3 residues: CASSFSQHNEQFF. The CDR3 region has the DNA TGCGCCAGCAGCTTTAGTCAACACAATGAGCAGTTCTTC.

The chain employs TRBV6-5 and TRBJ2-3; D is uncertain. Germline assignment: CDR1 MNHEY and CDR2 SVGAGI. V was cut by 2 bases and J by 6 bases, with 3 bases left in between. CDR3 size: 11 residues. This chain's CDR3 is CASSYEDTQYF. The CDR3 DNA sequence: TGTGCCAGCAGTTACGAGGATACGCAGTATTTT.

The CDR3 DNA reads as TGTGCCAGCAGCCGAGTTTTGACAGGGTCTGGGGATACGCAGTATTTT. Amino acids: CASSRVLTGSGDTQYF. V is TRBV7-8 and J is TRBJ2-3, with 7 bases lining up with TRBD1. CDR1 SGHVS and CDR2 FQNEAQ come from the germline V gene. This CDR3 has 16 amino acids. Trimming at V came to 5 bases and at J to 6 bases, leaving 14 bases not matched to a gene.

V and J are TRBV19 and TRBJ1-1; 9 positions match TRBD1. From germline, CDR1 is LNHDA and CDR2 SQIVND (reference sequence). The CDR3 has 13 amino acids. V shed 5 bases and J 4 bases; nucleotides not matched to a gene: 2. The CDR3 protein is CASSATGGTEAFF. The CDR3 DNA follows: TGTGCCAGTAGTGCGACAGGGGGCACTGAAGCTTTCTTT. Full variable domain (missing parts from reference TRBV19 and TRBJ1-1): DGGITQSPKYLFRKEGQNVTLSCEQNLNHDAMYWYRQDPGQGLRLIYYSQIVNDFQKGDIAEGYSVSREKKESFPLTVTSAQKNPTAFYLCASSATGGTEAFFGQGTRLTVV.

The sample holds a few counts of this clone. The CDR3 bases are TGTGCCAGCAGTTTGTCAAGGGGTGGCAATCAGCCCCAGCATTTT. Its protein product is CASSLSRGGNQPQHF. The chain uses TRBV27 and TRBJ1-5, with D tentatively TRBD1 (5 bases). Trimming cost V 3 bases and J 2 bases, with 11 bases left between them. CDR3 length: 15 amino acids. Looked up from germline, CDR1 is MNHEY and CDR2 is SMNVEV (reference sequence).

The chain has TRBV7-9 and TRBJ2-1, with TRBD1 identical over 12 bases. The CDR3 runs 16 residues. Germline CDR1 is SEHNR and CDR2 is FQNEAQ (reference sequence). Germline trimming cut 5 bases from V and 7 bases from J; bases unmatched to any gene: 9. In DNA, the CDR3 is TGTGCCAGCAGCCCCCAGGGACAGGGGGCGCGTAATGAGCAGTTCTTC. Its protein is CASSPQGQGARNEQFF.

J is TRBJ1-6 and V is TRBV6-1, with 8 bases that match TRBD1. The CDR3 is made up of 18 amino acids. The junction had 11 bases not matched to a gene; V was cut back by 0 bases and J by 7 bases. Germline CDR1 MNHNS, CDR2 SASEGT. The CDR3 sequence: CASSEALRGQGRNSPLHF. CDR3 sequence (DNA): TGTGCCAGCAGTGAAGCGTTAAGAGGACAGGGCCGAAATTCACCCCTCCACTTT.